This entry lists 21 T cell receptor beta chains sequenced from one sample in a study of blood T cell repertoires in COVID-19 (dated by TCRdb to 2018 to 2021). Library creation used the immunoSEQ multiplex PCR assay. Entries here come from immuneACCESS through TCRdb and include only in-frame sequences with V and J called. Some clones fail to appear in such tables; in the studies checked, an unresolved V gene covers under half of the shortfall, and the cause of the remainder is unknown. The sample records 150,000 to 200,000 clones, around nine tenths of which are singletons. 0.88% of the sample is in the top ten clones. The sample was peripheral blood. These receptors originate from a woman under 30 who had recovered from COVID-19.

The chain links TRBV6-5 to TRBJ1-2; D is unclear. The V end lost 6 bases, the J end lost 2 bases, and 10 bases lay between the germline ends. CDR1 is MNHEY, CDR2 SVGAGI, per germline. This CDR3 has 13 amino acids. The CDR3 loop is CASRSTENYGYTF. The CDR3 DNA sequence: TGTGCCAGCAGGTCAACTGAGAACTATGGCTACACCTTC.

V usage is TRBV7-3 and J usage is TRBJ2-1; TRBD2 is a possible D gene (5 bases). The length of the CDR3 is 13 residues. CDR1 is SGHTA and CDR2 is FQGTGA in the germline V gene. Trimming took 4 bases from V and 5 from J, leaving 9 bases between them. The chain's CDR3 is CASSSPSHNEQFF. The CDR3 coding sequence is TGTGCCAGCAGCTCCCCTAGCCACAATGAGCAGTTCTTC.

The V gene is TRBV9, the J gene TRBJ1-2, with D unresolved. There are 14 residues in the CDR3. Germline CDR1 and CDR2: SGDLS and YYNGEE. V was trimmed by 0 bases and J by 8 bases, leaving 14 bases between them. The CDR3 sequence is CASSVDSAGLGYTF. Written as DNA, the CDR3 is TGTGCCAGCAGCGTAGACTCGGCGGGTCTGGGCTACACCTTC. The full variable domain, rest sourced from reference TRBV9 and TRBJ1-2, is DSGVTQTPKHLITATGQRVTLRCSPRSGDLSVYWYQQSLDQGLQFLIQYYNGEERAKGNILERFSAQQFPDLHSELNLSSLELGDSALYFCASSVDSAGLGYTFGSGTRLTVV.

The chain is built from TRBV7-9 and TRBJ1-2; no clear D gene. The CDR3 runs 12 residues. In germline, CDR1 is SEHNR, CDR2 FQNEAQ (reference sequence). V was trimmed by 4 bases and J by 3 bases, leaving 6 bases between them. The CDR3 coding sequence is TGTGCCAGCAGCTCAGAGGACTATGGCTACACCTTC. As protein: CASSSEDYGYTF.

The genes are TRBV20-1 and TRBJ1-1; TRBD1 might be the D (6 bases). Germline V gene data show CDR1 as DFQATT and CDR2 as SNEGSKA (reference sequence). This CDR3 has 15 residues. Trimming shortened V by 3 bases and J by 0 bases, and 14 bases separated the two germline ends. CDR3 sequence: CSASKRGSMNTEAFF. The CDR3, as DNA: TGCAGTGCTAGTAAAAGGGGGTCCATGAACACTGAAGCTTTCTTT.

The chain joins TRBV12-1 to TRBJ2-7; no check of the table's D call, TRBD2, against the DNA was made. TRBV12-1 is tagged as a pseudogene. This CDR3 contains 14 residues. DNA for the CDR3: TGTGCCAGCACCCTCCTAGCGGGAATTTACGAGCAGTACGTC. Its translation is CASTLLAGIYEQYV.

This clone was detected once. The V gene is TRBV4-3, the J gene TRBJ2-1; 8 bases are a match to TRBD2. The CDR3 sequence is 17 residues long. Germline assignment: CDR1 LGHNA and CDR2 YSLEER. V trimming: 4 bases; J trimming: 0 bases; junction bases outside the gene matches: 8. CDR3 in DNA: TGCGCCAGCAGCCGCCTACTAGCGGCTAGCTCCTACAATGAGCAGTTCTTC. It is translated as CASSRLLAASSYNEQFF.

J is TRBJ2-5 and V is TRBV7-2, with 8 nucleotides matching TRBD1. CDR1 and CDR2 (germline): SGHTA, FQGNSA. V gave up 2 bases and J gave up 6 bases; unmatched junction bases: 8. The length of the CDR3 is 15 residues. As DNA, the CDR3 is TGTGCCAGCAGCTTAATGCAGGGGGCGTTGAAGACCCAGTACTTC. Its translation: CASSLMQGALKTQYF.

V usage is TRBV27 and J usage is TRBJ1-1, with 7 bases that match TRBD1. J gave up 0 bases and V 6 bases, and 7 bases lay outside the gene matches. Germline V CDR1 and CDR2: MNHEY, SMNVEV (reference sequence). The length of the CDR3 is 15 residues. CDR3 nucleotide sequence: TGTGCCAGCAGCCGGGACAGACTTCTGAACACTGAAGCTTTCTTT. Translated: CASSRDRLLNTEAFF.

This chain links TRBV19 with TRBJ1-1, with D possibly being TRBD1 (5 bases). This CDR3 is 14 amino acids long. Germline V gene sequence: CDR1 LNHDA, CDR2 SQIVND (reference sequence). V dropped 1 base and J dropped 0 bases, with 6 bases sitting between them. The CDR3 DNA is TGTGCCAGTAGTATAGGGACATTGAACACTGAAGCTTTCTTT. Translation: CASSIGTLNTEAFF.

The chain combines TRBV5-6 with TRBJ1-4, with 9 bases aligning to TRBD1. This CDR3 comprises 16 residues. Trimming removed 4 bases from V and 2 bases from J; junction bases left unmatched: 6. Germline values: CDR1 SGHDT, CDR2 YYEEEE. CDR3 in amino acids: CASSRDRASTNEKLFF. DNA of the CDR3: TGTGCCAGCAGCCGGGACAGGGCGAGCACTAATGAAAAACTGTTTTTT.

J is TRBJ2-2 and V is TRBV25-1; tentative D call: TRBD2 (5 bases). The CDR3 has 16 amino acids. The germline gives CDR1 MGHDK, CDR2 SYGVNS. V shed 2 bases and J shed 1 base, with 11 bases lying between them. The CDR3 DNA is TGTGCCAGCAGTGAACCCCCAGCGGAGAACACCGGGGAGCTGTTTTTT. Its protein is CASSEPPAENTGELFF.

The chain links TRBV4-3 to TRBJ2-7, with D unresolved. Trimming removed 2 bases from V and 3 bases from J, with 14 bases in between. This CDR3 has 15 amino acids. Looked up from germline, CDR1 is LGHNA and CDR2 is YSLEER. CDR3 protein: CASSQSPAIYYEQYF. In DNA form, the CDR3 reads TGCGCCAGCAGCCAATCGCCAGCGATTTACTACGAGCAGTACTTC.

The CDR3 DNA is TGCGCCAGCAGCCCCGACAGGGTAGTCACTGAAGCTTTCTTT. Amino acid sequence: CASSPDRVVTEAFF. The rearrangement joins TRBV5-1 to TRBJ1-1; 7 bases line up with TRBD1. The CDR3 has 14 residues. Germline lookup yields CDR1 SGHRS and CDR2 YFSETQ. V dropped 4 bases and J dropped 4; count of bases not matched to a gene: 7. Looking up the rest from reference TRBV5-1 and TRBJ1-1 gives the full variable domain: KAGVTQTPRYLIKTRGQQVTLSCSPISGHRSVSWYQQTPGQGLQFLFEYFSETQRNKGNFPGRFSGRQFSNSRSEMNVSTLELGDSALYLCASSPDRVVTEAFFGQGTRLTVV.

Only one count was recorded for this clone. The chain employs TRBV2 and TRBJ2-3; 11 positions match TRBD2. The CDR3 runs 17 residues. Germline V gives CDR1 SNHLY, CDR2 FYNNEI. V was clipped by 7 bases and J by 2 bases; unmatched bases: 11. CDR3 residues: CASTWDPSGGNTDTQYF. The CDR3, as DNA: TGTGCCAGCACCTGGGATCCTAGCGGGGGGAACACAGATACGCAGTATTTT.

The rearrangement uses TRBV7-3 and TRBJ2-3; TRBD1 agrees at 7 bases. The CDR3 length is 15 residues. Unmatched junction bases numbered 7, after V lost 5 bases and J lost 2 bases. CDR1 and CDR2 from the germline V gene are SGHTA and FQGTGA. The DNA for the CDR3 is TGTGCCAGCAGCGCATCCGGGACAGTCACAGATACGCAGTATTTT. Translation: CASSASGTVTDTQYF.

The chain is built from TRBV19 and TRBJ2-7, with TRBD2 identical over 7 bases. The CDR3 loop spans 14 amino acids. CDR1 and CDR2 from the germline V gene are LNHDA and SQIVND (reference sequence). Trimming removed 1 base from V and 3 bases from J; junction bases left unmatched: 3. CDR3 residues: CASSIAAGDYEQYF. CDR3 nucleotide sequence: TGTGCCAGTAGTATAGCCGCGGGAGACTACGAGCAGTACTTC.

Only one count was recorded for this clone. V gene TRBV4-1 combines with J gene TRBJ2-2; 7 positions agree with TRBD2. The V and J ends lost 0 bases and 6 bases, in that order; junction bases with no gene match: 10. This CDR3 is built from 17 residues. Germline V gene data show CDR1 as MGHRA and CDR2 as YSYEKL. The CDR3 DNA reads as TGCGCCAGCAGCCAAGACGTTATTGCGGGAGCGGCCGGGGAGCTGTTTTTT. Residues: CASSQDVIAGAAGELFF.

The chain combines TRBV28 with TRBJ1-2, with a possible D match to TRBD1 (5 bases). The germline V gene has CDR1 MDHEN and CDR2 SYDVKM. The CDR3 spans 12 residues. Trimming took off 11 bases at V and 5 bases at J, with 15 bases between the two ends. The CDR3 sequence is CAARDGGYGYTF. The DNA for the CDR3 is TGTGCCGCAAGGGACGGAGGGTATGGCTACACCTTC.

The genes are TRBV19 and TRBJ2-2, with 8 bases identical to TRBD2. V was pared by 8 bases and J by 0 bases, with 5 bases of the junction left unmatched. This CDR3 has 15 residues. Germline V gene data show CDR1 as LNHDA and CDR2 as SQIVND (reference sequence). CDR3 in DNA: TGTGCCAGTTCCCGGCGGGGGGCGAACACCGGGGAGCTGTTTTTT. Translated, it gives CASSRRGANTGELFF.

CDR3 sequence (DNA): TGTGCCAGCAGTGAAAGGACAGGGAACGAGCAGTACTTC. This codes for CASSERTGNEQYF. The genes are TRBV2 and TRBJ2-7; TRBD1 agrees at 8 bases. This CDR3 is 13 amino acids long. Germline V lookup: CDR1 SNHLY, CDR2 FYNNEI. J gave up 5 bases and V 2 bases, and 2 bases lay outside the gene matches. The full variable domain, in which reference TRBV2 and TRBJ2-7 provide the parts outside the CDR3, is EPEVTQTPSHQVTQMGQEVILRCVPISNHLYFYWYRQILGQKVEFLVSFYNNEISEKSEIFDDQFSVERPDGSNFTLKIRSTKLEDSAMYFCASSERTGNEQYFGPGTRLTVT.